This T cell receptor (beta chain) is drawn from a study of Graves' ophthalmopathy and Graves' hyperthyroidism. Moderate-to-severe activity, CAS ≥3, NOSPECS ≥4 and a duration under 3 months were seen in donors with ophthalmopathy. The PBMCs used were ones drawn from about 9.3 ml of fresh peripheral blood. Beta-chain TCR CDR3 regions were amplified from RNA transcripts. First-round RT-PCR with HTBI primers preceded a second-round multiplex PCR. TCRdb used MiXCR to reprocess the multiplex PCR reads, holding one entry per CDR3 protein. The sample has approximately 700,000 distinct CDR3 sequences, approximately 39% seen once. The germline V gene has CDR1 LGHNA and CDR2 YNFKEQ. V lost 2 bases, J lost 0 bases, and 14 bases lay in between. CDR3 size: 17 residues. Study-wide findings and caveats: As the model predicted ophthalmopathy progression, it achieved a sensitivity of 70.59% and a specificity of 72.22%. Most expanded clonotypes from thyroid (those above 0.001 frequency) were also found in blood.

This clonotype has ten or more counts. Its antigen is unidentified. The sequence derives from an adult man with Graves' ophthalmopathy. Sequencing used peripheral blood. The chain is built from TRBV4-2 and TRBJ1-5; D possibly corresponds to TRBD1 (6 bases). The CDR3 protein is CASSQQQGWNSNQPQHF. CDR3 coding DNA: TGTGCCAGCAGCCAACAACAGGGCTGGAATAGCAATCAGCCCCAGCATTTT.